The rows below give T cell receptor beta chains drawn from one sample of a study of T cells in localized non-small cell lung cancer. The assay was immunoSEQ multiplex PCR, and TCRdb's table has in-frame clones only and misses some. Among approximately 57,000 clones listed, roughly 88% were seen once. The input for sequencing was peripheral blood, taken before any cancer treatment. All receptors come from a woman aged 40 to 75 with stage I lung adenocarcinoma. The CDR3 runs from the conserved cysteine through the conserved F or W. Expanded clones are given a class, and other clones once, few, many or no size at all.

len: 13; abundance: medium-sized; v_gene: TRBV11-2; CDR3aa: CASSLGTSYEQYF
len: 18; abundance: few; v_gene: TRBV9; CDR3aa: CASSVESISGGAPGELFF
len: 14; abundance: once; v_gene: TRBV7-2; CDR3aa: CASSLMTSGGTQYF
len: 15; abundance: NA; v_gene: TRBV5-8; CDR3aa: CASSGGGRGTYGYTF
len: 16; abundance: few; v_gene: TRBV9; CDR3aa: CASSVVASPSGNTIYF
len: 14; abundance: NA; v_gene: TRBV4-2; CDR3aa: CASSHPGAQETQYF
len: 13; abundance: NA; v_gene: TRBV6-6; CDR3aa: CASLDRGAEKLFF
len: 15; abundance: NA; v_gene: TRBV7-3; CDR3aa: CASSATGVPHNEQFF
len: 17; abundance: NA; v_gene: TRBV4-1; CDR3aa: CASSQEVAGGPGNEQFF
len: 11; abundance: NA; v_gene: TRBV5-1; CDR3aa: CASSPGYEQYF
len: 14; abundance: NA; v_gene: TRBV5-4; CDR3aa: CASSVQGASYEQYF
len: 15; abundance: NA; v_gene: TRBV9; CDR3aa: CASSVGQGASHGYTF
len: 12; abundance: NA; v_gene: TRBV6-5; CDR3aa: CASSYSQSNLHF
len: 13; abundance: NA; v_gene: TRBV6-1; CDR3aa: CASSDRARDTQYF
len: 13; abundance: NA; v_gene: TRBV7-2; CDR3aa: CASSLTPAREQYF
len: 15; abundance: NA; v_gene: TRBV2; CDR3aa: CASSELRLGGYEQYF
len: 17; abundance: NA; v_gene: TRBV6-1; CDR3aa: CASSDPRGGGQTTGYTF